Below are 11 T cell receptor beta chains sequenced from a single sample in a study of T cell repertoires in cytomegalovirus infection. TCRdb processed the reads anew with MiXCR; each CDR3 protein has one entry. The table has 200,000 to 250,000 distinct CDR3 sequences, 22% seen once; the top ten hold roughly 18%. Sequencing was done on a sample of CD8+ T cells from PBMCs. The receptors here all came from a human donor in good health (CMV status not recorded). Some clones in this sample may be carry-over from other donors' samples.

A few counts support this clonotype. This chain connects TRBV27 to TRBJ2-2; 7 bases align to TRBD1. The CDR3 sequence is 14 residues long. J was trimmed by 1 base and V by 7 bases; bases with no gene match: 3. Germline V gene data show CDR1 as MNHEY and CDR2 as SMNVEV (reference sequence). This chain's CDR3 is CASIRQGNTGELFF. The DNA for the CDR3 is TGTGCCAGCATTCGACAGGGGAACACCGGGGAGCTGTTTTTT.

This clonotype has only a few counts. This sequence joins TRBV27 and TRBJ1-2; D may be TRBD1 (6 bases). The CDR3 runs 18 residues. Trimming took 3 bases from V and 3 from J, leaving 23 bases between them. Germline V gene data show CDR1 as MNHEY and CDR2 as SMNVEV (reference sequence). The CDR3 protein is CASSFPFLAHRVYYGYTF. The CDR3 DNA reads TGTGCCAGCAGTTTTCCCTTTTTAGCCCACAGGGTATACTATGGCTACACCTTC.

This clonotype has only a few counts. V and J are TRBV12-3 or TRBV12-4 and TRBJ1-2; D is possibly TRBD1 (5 bases). The CDR3 runs to 13 residues. The germline V and J ends were trimmed by 8 bases and 7 bases, with 17 bases remaining between them. As DNA, the CDR3 is TGTGCCAGCGTAGGACTTGGGGGGTCTGGCTACACCTTC. It codes for CASVGLGGSGYTF.

V gene TRBV14 combines with J gene TRBJ1-1; no firm D call. Germline CDR1 is SGHDN and CDR2 is FVKESK. V was trimmed by 0 bases and J by 0 bases, leaving 11 bases between them. CDR3 length: 16 residues. This chain's CDR3 is CASSQDYGLMNTEAFF. In DNA form, the CDR3 reads TGTGCCAGCAGCCAAGACTACGGACTGATGAACACTGAAGCTTTCTTT.

The V call is TRBV7-9, the J call TRBJ1-2, with TRBD1 identical over 10 bases. The CDR3 is 18 amino acids. CDR1 is SEHNR and CDR2 is FQNEAQ in the germline V gene (reference sequence). V gave up 8 bases and J gave up 4 bases; unmatched junction bases: 19. The CDR3 DNA follows: TGTGCCAGCGGTGTTGCTGGGACAGGGGATGCGTGGCGCTATGGCTACACCTTC. This sequence encodes CASGVAGTGDAWRYGYTF.

This clonotype was counted between two and nine times. The chain recombines TRBV5-6 with TRBJ2-1; 11 nucleotides agree with TRBD2. In germline, CDR1 is SGHDT, CDR2 YYEEEE. J gave up 5 bases and V 4 bases, and 5 bases lay outside the gene matches. The CDR3 is made up of 15 amino acids. The CDR3 DNA follows: TGTGCCAGCAGCACGGGACTAGCGGTGAACAATGAGCAGTTCTTC. Amino acids: CASSTGLAVNNEQFF.

The chain is built from TRBV2 and TRBJ1-2; 9 bases are shared with TRBD1. J was trimmed by 5 bases and V by 3 bases; bases with no gene match: 10. Germline CDR1 SNHLY, CDR2 FYNNEI. The CDR3 consists of 16 residues. The CDR3 DNA reads TGTGCCAGCAGTGACCCGGGACAGGGTGGTCGATATGGCTACACCTTC. The encoded protein is CASSDPGQGGRYGYTF.

This chain joins TRBV2 and TRBJ2-7; D gene uncertain. Germline V gives CDR1 SNHLY, CDR2 FYNNEI. Trimming left V 1 base short and J 3 bases short, with 7 bases between. The CDR3 totals 13 residues. CDR3 region: CASSEGTRYEQYF. CDR3 bases: TGTGCCAGCAGTGAAGGCACCCGCTACGAGCAGTACTTC.

The chain joins TRBV7-3 to TRBJ2-3, with TRBD2 matching over 8 bases. The CDR3 is 14 residues long. Germline CDR1 and CDR2: SGHTA and FQGTGA. Unmatched junction bases numbered 9, after V lost 8 bases and J lost 5 bases. The DNA for the CDR3 is TGTGCCAGCGCCTATCCGGGGGGGGAAGATACGCAGTATTTT. Its protein product is CASAYPGGEDTQYF.

The table lists this clonotype with many counts. The chain is built from TRBV12-3 or TRBV12-4 and TRBJ1-1, with D perhaps TRBD1 (5 bases). CDR3 length: 15 amino acids. Trimming removed 5 bases at V and 5 bases at J, with 18 bases between. CDR3 DNA: TGTGCCAGCAGTCCCACGTGGGGGGGAGGTACTGAAGCTTTCTTT. This codes for CASSPTWGGGTEAFF.

This clonotype was counted ten times or more. The gene calls are TRBV29-1 and TRBJ1-2; possibly TRBD1 for D (6 bases). CDR1 and CDR2 (germline): SQVTM, ANQGSEA. Trimming cost V 4 bases and J 5 bases, with 14 bases left between them. The CDR3 runs 13 residues. CDR3 bases: TGCAGCGTTGGGACAGTTGACGAATATGGCTACACCTTC. Encoded protein: CSVGTVDEYGYTF.